This T cell receptor (beta chain) stems from a study of blood T cell repertoires in COVID-19. For the study at large: The origin of the acute and convalescent COVID-19 samples was the United States, Italy and Spain. In each case, the material was cDNA or gDNA derived from T cells, B-cell-depleted T cells, or PBMCs.

Authors' methods: Estimation of nucleated cell counts relied on the amplification of reference gene primers. Only in-frame clones appear in the TCRdb table, and some are missing; sequencing was by immunoSEQ multiplex PCR. D and trimming were read from the DNA, whereas the V and J calls and clone size are those reported in that table. The sample lists approximately 280,000 clones; approximately 83% were seen once. V lost 4 bases, J lost 1 base, and 12 bases stayed unmatched. The CDR3 has 19 residues. Germline-derived CDR1 and CDR2 are MGHRA and YSYEKL. The specimen was peripheral blood. The clonotype comes from a woman in her twenties or thirties who had recovered from COVID-19. This sequence joins TRBV4-1 and TRBJ2-3; 12 bases map to TRBD2. The CDR3 nucleotides read TGCGCCAGCAGCCCTCGAAGTAGACTAGCGGGGGCCCGCACAGATACGCAGTATTTT. Translation: CASSPRSRLAGARTDTQYF.